One sample yielded the 24 T cell receptor beta chains listed below, sequenced in a study of Graves' ophthalmopathy and Graves' hyperthyroidism. The TCR beta CDR3 regions underwent amplification from RNA transcripts. An initial RT-PCR round employing HTBI primers preceded a second-round multiplex PCR. Each CDR3 protein gets one entry after TCRdb re-called the multiplex PCR reads with MiXCR. The sample has almost 750,000 distinct CDR3 sequences, roughly two fifths seen once; the top ten hold about 40%. The sequenced sample consisted of peripheral blood. The receptors originated from an adult man with Graves' ophthalmopathy.

The chain combines TRBV24-1 with TRBJ1-5; D may be TRBD1 (5 bases). Germline V gene lookup returns CDR1 KGHDR and CDR2 SFDVKD. There are 13 residues in the CDR3. CDR3 amino acids: CARRAQGVQPQHF. As DNA, the CDR3 is TGTGCTAGACGTGCCCAGGGCGTGCAGCCCCAGCATTTT.

The V call is TRBV11-2, the J call TRBJ1-1; the D is unclear. Trimming removed 5 bases from V and 4 bases from J, with 11 bases in between. The length of the CDR3 is 13 residues. Per the germline V gene, CDR1 is SGHAT and CDR2 is FQNNGV. CDR3 bases: TGTGCCAGCAGCCCTACAAAGAGCACTGAAGCTTTCTTT. Translation gives CASSPTKSTEAFF.

The rearrangement joins TRBV25-1 to TRBJ2-2, with a possible D match to TRBD1 (5 bases). CDR1 is MGHDK, CDR2 SYGVNS, per germline. This CDR3 spans 14 amino acids. CDR3: CARRGHPNTGELFF. CDR3 nucleotides: TGTGCTAGACGTGGACATCCGAACACCGGGGAGCTGTTTTTT.

This clonotype was counted only a few times. Germline is not matched at one junction end, which may reflect a read error. This chain links TRBV28 with TRBJ1-6; D is uncertain. Germline V gene data show CDR1 as MDHEN and CDR2 as SYDVKM. This CDR3 spans 15 amino acids. CDR3 protein: CASSLWQESNSPLHF. CDR3 in DNA: TGTGCCAGTAGTTTATGGCAGGAGTCAAATTCACCCCTCCACTTT.

This clonotype showed up many times. CDR3 sequence reads: CASVGGDNQPQHF. The CDR3 nucleotides read TGTGCCAGCGTGGGAGGGGACAATCAGCCCCAGCATTTT. The chain couples TRBV2 to TRBJ1-5; D is perhaps TRBD1 (5 bases). Trimming stripped 8 bases from V and 3 bases from J, with 11 bases between. CDR3 size: 13 residues. Germline-derived CDR1 and CDR2 are SNHLY and FYNNEI.

The V and J genes are TRBV20-1 and TRBJ1-5; D unclear. V lost 3 bases and J lost 0, with 9 bases in between. The germline V gene has CDR1 DFQATT and CDR2 SNEGSKA (reference sequence). This CDR3 has 14 residues. The CDR3: CSASGRNSNQPQHF. CDR3 sequence (DNA): TGCAGTGCTAGCGGAAGGAATAGCAATCAGCCCCAGCATTTT.

Many counts were recorded for this clonotype. The rearrangement links TRBV11-3 to TRBJ1-1, with unresolved D. V lost 0 bases and J lost 7, with 9 bases in between. The CDR3 has 13 amino acids. From germline, CDR1 is SGHNT and CDR2 YENEEA. The CDR3 loop reads CASSLDMSDEAFF. In DNA form, the CDR3 reads TGTGCCAGCAGCTTAGATATGAGTGATGAAGCTTTCTTT.

This chain links TRBV5-8 with TRBJ1-5; 10 bases fit TRBD1. The germline V gene has CDR1 SGHTS and CDR2 YDEGEE. This CDR3 spans 16 amino acids. The V segment lost 4 bases and the J segment 3 bases; nucleotides outside the gene matches: 7. Here the CDR3 reads CASSPWTGGNNQPQHF. The CDR3 nucleotides are TGTGCCAGCAGCCCTTGGACAGGGGGAAACAATCAGCCCCAGCATTTT.

With regard to this clonotype: The conserved phenylalanine or tryptophan normally closing the CDR3 is absent here, so this likely arose from a read error. The chain is built from TRBV20-1 and TRBJ2-5; 7 bases are a match to TRBD1. Trimming at V came to 3 bases and at J to 2 bases, leaving 6 bases not matched to a gene. Germline V gene lookup returns CDR1 DFQATT and CDR2 SNEGSKA (reference sequence). The CDR3 has 14 residues. The chain's CDR3 is CSASWDREQETQYV. As DNA, the CDR3 is TGCAGTGCTAGCTGGGACAGAGAACAAGAGACCCAGTACGTC.

The genes are TRBV7-8 and TRBJ2-5; TRBD2 might be the D (5 bases). The J call could be wrong; TRBJ2-7 is a better fit for the DNA end. The CDR3 is 15 amino acids. Germline CDR1 and CDR2: SGHVS and FQNEAQ. CDR3 coding DNA: TGTGCCAGCAGCCGCGGGTCGGCGCAAGCCTACGAGCAGTACTTC. It codes for CASSRGSAQAYEQYF.

This clonotype has just a few counts. The chain links TRBV14 to TRBJ1-1; D uncertain. Trimming took off 1 base at V and 8 bases at J, with 14 bases between the two ends. The CDR3 is 14 residues long. The germline V gene encodes CDR1 SGHDN and CDR2 FVKESK. CDR3 sequence (DNA): TGTGCCAGCAGCCAAGCATTCCCCCGGGCCGAAGCTTTCTTT. It yields the protein CASSQAFPRAEAFF.

The V and J genes are TRBV2 and TRBJ1-4, with 7 bases identical to TRBD1. The CDR3 runs to 15 residues. Unmatched junction bases numbered 9, after V lost 5 bases and J lost 6 bases. Germline V gene lookup returns CDR1 SNHLY and CDR2 FYNNEI. The CDR3 spells CASSYPGQEDEKLFF. CDR3 DNA sequence: TGTGCCAGCAGTTATCCAGGACAGGAGGATGAAAAACTGTTTTTT. Combining the CDR3 with reference TRBV2 and TRBJ1-4 gives the whole variable domain EPEVTQTPSHQVTQMGQEVILRCVPISNHLYFYWYRQILGQKVEFLVSFYNNEISEKSEIFDDQFSVERPDGSNFTLKIRSTKLEDSAMYFCASSYPGQEDEKLFFGSGTQLSVL.

In its sample, this clonotype was seen a few times. The rearrangement links TRBV29-1 to TRBJ2-7; D is unclear. The CDR3 sequence is 13 residues long. Germline loops: CDR1 SQVTM, CDR2 ANQGSEA. Trimming took 0 bases from V and 2 from J, leaving 8 bases between them. CDR3 nucleotides: TGCAGCGTTGAAGATGGCACAACCTACGAGCAGTACTTC. Encoded protein: CSVEDGTTYEQYF.

Many counts were recorded for this clonotype. The chain has TRBV29-1 and TRBJ2-2; D could derive from TRBD1 or TRBD2 (6 bases each). The V and J ends lost 4 bases and 4 bases respectively, with 10 bases between them. The CDR3 sequence is 13 residues long. The germline CDR1 and CDR2 sequences are SQVTM and ANQGSEA. The CDR3 spells CSVVGGGTGELFF. The CDR3 coding sequence is TGCAGCGTTGTAGGAGGGGGCACCGGGGAGCTGTTTTTT.

This clonotype was seen just once. The chain couples TRBV2 to TRBJ2-7; D is ambiguous. This CDR3 is built from 14 residues. Germline CDR1 and CDR2: SNHLY and FYNNEI. Trimming took 5 bases from V and 3 from J, leaving 14 bases between them. This chain's CDR3 is CASSLSWAHYEQYF. Written as DNA, the CDR3 is TGTGCCAGCAGTCTCTCGTGGGCCCACTACGAGCAGTACTTC. Combining the CDR3 with reference TRBV2 and TRBJ2-7 gives the whole variable domain EPEVTQTPSHQVTQMGQEVILRCVPISNHLYFYWYRQILGQKVEFLVSFYNNEISEKSEIFDDQFSVERPDGSNFTLKIRSTKLEDSAMYFCASSLSWAHYEQYFGPGTRLTVT.

In this sample, this clonotype turned up many times. The V gene is TRBV10-3, the J gene TRBJ2-5; D tentatively fits TRBD1 or TRBD2 (5 bases each). V lost 1 base, J lost 4 bases, and 10 bases lay in between. The CDR3 sequence is 14 residues long. In germline, CDR1 is ENHRY, CDR2 SYGVKD. CDR3 coding DNA: TGTGCCATCAGTGAGTTCGGGGCGGGAGAGACCCAGTACTTC. Its translation: CAISEFGAGETQYF.

The V and J genes are TRBV10-3 and TRBJ2-7; D remains ambiguous. CDR1 and CDR2 from the germline V gene are ENHRY and SYGVKD. The CDR3 has 14 amino acids. With 10 bases removed from V and 1 base from J, the gap between germline ends came to 17 bases. The CDR3 DNA sequence: TGTGCCACCGGCCAACCGGCCAGTTCCTACGAGCAGTACTTC. It codes for CATGQPASSYEQYF.

A remark on this clonotype: One end of the junction is discordant with germline, which a read error may explain. The rearrangement links TRBV2 to TRBJ1-5; TRBD1 agrees at 7 bases. This CDR3 has 14 residues. Germline assignment: CDR1 SNHLY and CDR2 FYNNEI. Here the CDR3 DNA reads TGTGCCACCAGTGTCGGACAGGGCAATCAGCCCCAGCATTTT. Translation: CATSVGQGNQPQHF.

The chain employs TRBV24-1 and TRBJ2-5; 7 bases agree with TRBD1. CDR1 and CDR2 from the germline V gene are KGHDR and SFDVKD. Trimming took 11 bases from V and 4 from J; bases not matched to a gene: 15. There are 15 residues in the CDR3. The CDR3 region has the DNA TGTGCCAGCTCACCACCGGGCAACAGGGGAGAGACCCAGTACTTC. As protein: CASSPPGNRGETQYF.

The chain employs TRBV2 and TRBJ2-3, with a possible D match to TRBD2 (6 bases). CDR1 and CDR2 from the germline V gene are SNHLY and FYNNEI. With 5 bases removed from V and 0 bases from J, the gap between germline ends came to 12 bases. The CDR3 totals 15 residues. CDR3 in DNA: TGTGCCAGCAGTAGCGGGCAGTCTAGCACAGATACGCAGTATTTT. Protein product: CASSSGQSSTDTQYF.

The rearrangement links TRBV20-1 to TRBJ2-7, with 12 bases aligning to TRBD2. Germline CDR1 DFQATT, CDR2 SNEGSKA (reference sequence). The CDR3 has 15 amino acids. Losses at the gene ends were 6 bases for V and 7 bases for J; bases not matched to a gene: 13. CDR3 in DNA: TGCAGTGCGAAGACTAGCGGGAGTAGGCCTAGGGAGCAGTACTTC. It translates to CSAKTSGSRPREQYF.

The chain is built from TRBV29-1 and TRBJ1-5, with 8 bases that match TRBD1. Looked up from germline, CDR1 is SQVTM and CDR2 is ANQGSEA. CDR3 size: 15 residues. Trimming removed 6 bases from V and 3 bases from J; junction bases left unmatched: 10. The CDR3 sequence is CSVPRGQADNQPQHF. The CDR3 nucleotides read TGCAGCGTCCCGAGGGGACAGGCGGACAATCAGCCCCAGCATTTT.

This clonotype was counted many times. Written as DNA, the CDR3 is TGTGCCAGCAGCGTAGAGTCCGCGGGTCAGCCCCAGCATTTT. Translation: CASSVESAGQPQHF. The chain recombines TRBV9 with TRBJ1-5; D is unclear. CDR3 length: 14 residues. Between the trimmed V and J ends, which lost 0 bases and 6 bases, there was a span of 10 bases. The germline V gene encodes CDR1 SGDLS and CDR2 YYNGEE.

This clonotype has just a few counts. The V gene is TRBV20-1, the J gene TRBJ1-5; D not resolved. The CDR3 consists of 14 residues. V lost 3 bases to trimming and J lost 2 bases, with 11 bases between them. Germline V gene sequence: CDR1 DFQATT, CDR2 SNEGSKA (reference sequence). The CDR3 DNA reads as TGCAGTGCTAGTTCGGGTAGGGGCAATCAGCCCCAGCATTTT. As protein: CSASSGRGNQPQHF.